This is a list of T cell receptor beta chains from one sample in a study of T cells after yellow fever vaccination. TCRdb fed the 5' RACE reads into MiXCR, producing one record per CDR3 protein. Counted here are a few hundred thousand distinct CDR3 sequences, almost 4% occurring once; the ten biggest clones make up 24%. Sample: PBMCs, taken 5 days after the yellow fever booster vaccination. These receptors were collected from a man aged 18 to 30 who received the YFV17D yellow fever vaccine. The CDR3 runs from the conserved cysteine through the conserved F or W. Fields, in order: J gene, V gene, CDR3 protein.

>TRBJ1-1|TRBV20-1
CSARDSGQGGQAFF
>TRBJ1-2|TRBV4-3
CASSQDRDRDYYGYTF
>TRBJ2-1|TRBV25-1
CASSDGWANEQFF
>TRBJ1-3|TRBV7-2
CASSSLESSGNTIYF
>TRBJ2-2|TRBV7-9
CASSRQGRYTGELFF
>TRBJ2-7|TRBV11-2
CASSLVAGGSLLEQYF
>TRBJ1-5|TRBV4-3
CASSQDWGQPQHF
>TRBJ2-5|TRBV5-1
CASSAGTMPLETQYF
>TRBJ2-3|TRBV6-5
CASSYSTGLADTQYF
>TRBJ2-3|TRBV7-2
CASSLWGDTQYF